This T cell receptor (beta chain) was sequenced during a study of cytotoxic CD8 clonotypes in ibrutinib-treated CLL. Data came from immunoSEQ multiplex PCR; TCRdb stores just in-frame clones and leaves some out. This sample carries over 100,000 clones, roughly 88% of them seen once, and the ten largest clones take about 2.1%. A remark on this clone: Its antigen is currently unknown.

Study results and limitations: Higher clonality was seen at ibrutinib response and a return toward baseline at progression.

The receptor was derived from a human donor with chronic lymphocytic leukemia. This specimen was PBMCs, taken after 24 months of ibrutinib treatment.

The CDR3 DNA reads TGTGCCAGCAGTGACAGGGTCGGATACGAGCAGTACTTC. Amino acids: CASSDRVGYEQYF. The chain recombines TRBV2 with TRBJ2-7, with D maybe TRBD1 (5 bases). There are 13 residues in the CDR3. Germline V gives CDR1 SNHLY, CDR2 FYNNEI. V dropped 3 bases and J dropped 4 bases, with 10 bases sitting between them.